A selection of T cell receptor beta chains follows, all from one sample in a study of somatic mutations in cytotoxic T cells in rheumatoid arthritis. TCRdb keeps only in-frame clones here, not all; method: immunoSEQ multiplex PCR. The repertoire includes around 29,000 clones, roughly 80% of them detected once, and about 7.7% sits in the top ten. Sequencing was carried out using CD8+ T cells sorted from blood. The receptor source for this set is an adult with rheumatoid arthritis. Both conserved end residues are part of each CDR3. The order of the fields is V gene, CDR3 length, J gene, D gene, clone size, CDR3 DNA, CDR3 protein. A D gene is named only where the DNA matches it firmly. Some rows mark clone size as missing; the rest say once, few, many or name a class of expanded clone.

TRBV5-4,12,TRBJ2-7,.,.,TGTGCCAGCAGCTCTGACCGGTCCGAGCAGTACTTC,CASSSDRSEQYF
TRBV9,15,TRBJ1-1,.,.,TGTGCCAGCAGCGTAGGGGAGGGAGAGAGCACTGAAGCTTTCTTT,CASSVGEGESTEAFF
TRBV4-1,15,TRBJ1-2,.,few,TGCGCCAGCAGAGCCTCGGGGGCGGGGAGCTATGGCTACACCTTC,CASRASGAGSYGYTF
TRBV9,16,TRBJ1-2,.,once,TGTGCCAGCAGCGTAGCTGTCAGGGATGACTTTGGAGGCTACACCTTC,CASSVAVRDDFGGYTF
TRBV19,15,TRBJ2-7,TRBD2,.,TGTGCCAGTAGTGCCAGTAGCGGGAGGGCGTACGAGCAGTACTTC,CASSASSGRAYEQYF
TRBV2,15,TRBJ1-5,TRBD1,.,TGTGCCAGCAGTTGGGGAGGACAGGGGAATCAGCCCCAGCATTTT,CASSWGGQGNQPQHF
TRBV5-1,17,TRBJ2-5,TRBD2,.,TGCGCCAGCAGCGGGCTAGGACTAGCGGAGCCCCAAGAGACCCAGTACTTC,CASSGLGLAEPQETQYF
TRBV19,16,TRBJ2-1,TRBD1,.,TGTGCCAGTAGCCCGGGACAGGGTATTCCCTACAATGAGCAGTTCTTC,CASSPGQGIPYNEQFF
TRBV30,15,TRBJ2-1,TRBD1,medium-sized,TGTGCCTGGGCTTCCTCGGGGACAGATTACAATGAGCAGTTCTTC,CAWASSGTDYNEQFF
TRBV11-3,15,TRBJ2-7,TRBD2,.,TGTGCCAGCAGCTTGGGACTAGCGGACTCCTACGAGCAGTACTTC,CASSLGLADSYEQYF